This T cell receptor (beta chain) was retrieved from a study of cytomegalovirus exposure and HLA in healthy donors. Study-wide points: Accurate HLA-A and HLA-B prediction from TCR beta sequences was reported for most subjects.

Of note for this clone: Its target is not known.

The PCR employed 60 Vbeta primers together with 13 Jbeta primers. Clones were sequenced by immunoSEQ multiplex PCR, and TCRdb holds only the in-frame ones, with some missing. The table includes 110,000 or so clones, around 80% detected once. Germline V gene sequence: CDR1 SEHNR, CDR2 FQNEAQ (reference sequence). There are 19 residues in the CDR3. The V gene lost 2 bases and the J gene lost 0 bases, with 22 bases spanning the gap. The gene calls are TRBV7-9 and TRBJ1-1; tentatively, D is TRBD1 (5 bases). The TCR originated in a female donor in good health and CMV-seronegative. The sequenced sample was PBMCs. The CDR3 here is CASSLLLVAGKGVNTEAFF. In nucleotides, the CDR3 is TGTGCCAGCAGCTTACTATTGGTAGCAGGGAAAGGCGTGAACACTGAAGCTTTCTTT.